The rows below give T cell receptor beta chains drawn from one sample of a study of response to subunit inactivated influenza vaccine. Using its own MiXCR run on the RT-PCR reads, TCRdb lists one record per CDR3 protein. Among 750,000 to 850,000 distinct CDR3 sequences listed, under 20% were seen once. Sequencing was performed on PBMCs from blood, taken around 5 days after vaccination. These TCRs come from a man aged 45 to 65 who received an inactivated influenza vaccine. CDR3s include the opening cysteine and the closing phenylalanine or tryptophan. The D gene is left open where the match is weak. Clone size is stated in some rows and not others, as once, few, many or a class when expanded.

NA TRBJ1-5 few TRBV27 CASSLTGGRLSQPQHF TGTGCCAGCAGTTTAACGGGCGGGAGGTTAAGTCAGCCCCAGCATTTT
NA TRBJ2-1 NA TRBV5-1 CASSLGKGHEQFF TGCGCCAGCAGCTTGGGTAAGGGACATGAGCAGTTCTTC
NA TRBJ1-2 once TRBV7-2 CASSMGPVGYTF TGTGCCAGCAGCATGGGACCTGTAGGCTACACCTTC
NA TRBJ2-3 NA TRBV5-1 CASQESPMADTQYF TGCGCCAGCCAAGAGTCGCCTATGGCAGATACGCAGTATTTT
NA TRBJ1-2 NA TRBV29-1 CSVAMVALGYTF TGCAGCGTTGCGATGGTGGCCTTGGGCTACACCTTC
NA TRBJ1-4 few TRBV6-1 CASRLWARDATNEKLFF TGTGCCAGCAGACTCTGGGCTCGAGACGCAACTAATGAAAAACTGTTTTTT
TRBD2 TRBJ2-5 few TRBV4-2 CASSQGGASGAQYF TGTGCCAGCAGCCAAGGCGGGGCTAGCGGGGCCCAGTACTTC
TRBD2 TRBJ2-5 once TRBV11-2 CASSLGFRLAGGQEVLETQYF TGTGCCAGCAGCTTAGGGTTTCGTCTAGCGGGGGGGCAGGAGGTCTTAGAGACCCAGTACTTC
TRBD2 TRBJ2-1 few TRBV5-1 CASSPTSGPYNEQFF TGCGCCAGCAGCCCCACTAGCGGGCCCTACAATGAGCAGTTCTTC
TRBD1 TRBJ2-1 NA TRBV6-2/TRBV6-3 CASSFITTGSDEQFF TGTGCCAGCAGTTTCATCACGACAGGGAGCGATGAGCAGTTCTTC
NA TRBJ2-7 NA TRBV7-2 CASSLGGGPKGQYF TGTGCCAGCAGCTTAGGCGGGGGCCCCAAGGGGCAGTACTTC
NA TRBJ1-1 few TRBV6-1 CASRTGPRTEAFF TGTGCCAGCAGAACGGGGCCTCGCACTGAAGCTTTCTTT
TRBD1 TRBJ1-2 NA TRBV12-3/TRBV12-4 CASSLKGTGYGYTF TGTGCCAGCAGTTTGAAGGGGACAGGCTATGGCTACACCTTC
NA TRBJ2-1 NA TRBV7-9 CASSLVSGATAYNEQFF TGTGCCAGCAGCTTAGTCAGCGGAGCTACAGCCTACAATGAGCAGTTCTTC
TRBD2 TRBJ2-3 NA TRBV20-1 CSLTIGLAGGDTQYF TGCAGTCTTACGATTGGACTAGCGGGAGGAGATACGCAGTATTTT
NA TRBJ2-1 few TRBV3-1 CASSQDLGAGGNEQFF TGTGCCAGCAGCCAAGATTTAGGGGCCGGGGGAAATGAGCAGTTCTTC
TRBD2 TRBJ2-2 many TRBV18 CASSPVGSGSSGELFF TGTGCCAGCTCACCAGTTGGTAGCGGGAGTTCCGGGGAGCTGTTTTTT
NA TRBJ2-3 few TRBV4-1 CASRGGNTDTQYF TGCGCCAGCAGGGGGGGTAACACAGATACGCAGTATTTT
TRBD1 TRBJ2-4 few TRBV6-2/TRBV6-3 CASKEGGVDIQYF TGTGCCAGCAAGGAAGGGGGCGTTGACATTCAGTACTTC
TRBD2 TRBJ2-1 few TRBV12-3/TRBV12-4 CASSPPLIRTSGNEQFF TGTGCCAGCAGTCCCCCGTTAATTCGGACTAGCGGGAATGAGCAGTTCTTC
TRBD1 TRBJ2-1 few TRBV11-1 CASSVLQGSPHFYNEQFF TGTGCCAGCAGCGTACTACAGGGGTCTCCCCACTTCTACAATGAGCAGTTCTTC
NA TRBJ1-1 NA TRBV5-4 CASSLAPELNTEAFF TGTGCCAGCAGCTTGGCCCCAGAGTTGAACACTGAAGCTTTCTTT